This TCR beta chain stems from a study of T-cell memory formation after mild COVID-19. TCRdb processed the 5' RACE reads anew with MiXCR; each CDR3 protein has one entry. Of fewer than 110,000 distinct CDR3 sequences listed, about an eighth are singletons. The table lists this clonotype with a few counts. Its antigen is not identified. Trimming removed 11 bases at V and 4 bases at J, with 23 bases between. The CDR3 is made up of 16 amino acids. Notes on the study in general: Most CD4+ clones that shrank were in CM and EM, while CD8+ ones turned up in EMRA. Clones contracting day 15 to 85 were balanced CD4/CD8; later expanders leaned CD4+.

The sequencing input was PBMCs or a T cell subset sorted from them (not recorded which). The sequence came from a man younger than 35 who had mild COVID-19 (a few samples of this study predate the infection). Cell type and time point are not known. This rearrangement joins TRBV12-3 or TRBV12-4 to TRBJ2-2, with a weak D call TRBD2 (5 bases). CDR3: CAGIVATDFPTGELFF. CDR3 DNA sequence: TGTGCCGGAATCGTAGCGACCGACTTCCCCACCGGGGAGCTGTTTTTT.